Listed below are T cell receptor beta chains from one sample, sequenced in a study of shared clonotypes between healthy human individuals. Sequenced by immunoSEQ multiplex PCR; TCRdb stores in-frame clones only, minus some. The sample shows under 2,500,000 clones, approximately 95% of them seen only once. Sequencing input: naive CD4+ T cells sorted from blood. The receptors originated from a man younger than 35 in good health. CDR3s include the opening cysteine and the closing phenylalanine or tryptophan. The D gene is left open where the match is weak. Clone size is shown for a subset of rows, as once, few, many or a class of expanded clone.

clone size | D gene | J gene | V gene | CDR3 protein | CDR3 DNA
NA | NA | TRBJ1-1 | TRBV2 | CASSEVIRAFF | TGTGCCAGCAGTGAAGTAATAAGAGCTTTCTTT
NA | NA | TRBJ2-2 | TRBV19 | CASSPLKSGELFF | TGTGCCAGTAGTCCACTAAAATCCGGGGAGCTGTTTTTT
once | NA | TRBJ1-5 | TRBV6-1 | CASSEAQWGAQPQHF | TGTGCCAGCAGTGAAGCGCAGTGGGGGGCCCAGCCCCAGCATTTT
NA | TRBD2 | TRBJ2-3 | TRBV10-1 | CASSVRASGKDTQYF | TGCGCCAGCAGTGTGCGGGCTAGCGGGAAGGATACGCAGTATTTT
once | TRBD1 | TRBJ2-5 | TRBV6-1 | CASSFGQGQETQYF | TGTGCCAGCAGCTTCGGACAGGGTCAAGAGACCCAGTACTTC
NA | NA | TRBJ2-7 | TRBV19 | CASSPPPRSSYEQYF | TGTGCCAGTAGCCCGCCCCCCAGGAGCTCCTACGAGCAGTACTTC
once | NA | TRBJ1-2 | TRBV6-5 | CASSDRLQGYTF | TGTGCCAGCAGTGACAGGCTTCAGGGCTACACCTTC
once | NA | TRBJ2-3 | TRBV6-5 | CASSYSASVTDTQYF | TGTGCCAGCAGTTACTCGGCCAGCGTCACAGATACGCAGTATTTT
NA | TRBD2 | TRBJ2-1 | TRBV9 | CASSPRTSGGYEQFF | TGTGCCAGCAGCCCACGGACTAGCGGGGGGTATGAGCAGTTCTTC
few | TRBD2 | TRBJ2-4 | TRBV28 | CASSLREAGNIQYF | TGTGCCAGCAGTTTGCGGGAGGCTGGTAACATTCAGTACTTC
NA | NA | TRBJ1-5 | TRBV5-1 | CASSRDPSNQPQHF | TGCGCCAGCAGCAGGGACCCTAGCAATCAGCCCCAGCATTTT
NA | NA | TRBJ2-5 | TRBV18 | CASSPGATQETQYF | TGTGCCAGCTCACCAGGGGCTACTCAAGAGACCCAGTACTTC
NA | NA | TRBJ2-1 | TRBV7-2 | CASSSTRSMYNEQFF | TGTGCCAGCAGCTCGACCCGGTCTATGTACAATGAGCAGTTCTTC
once | NA | TRBJ1-6 | TRBV11-2 | CASSLTGGPPSNSPLHF | TGTGCCAGCAGTCTAACGGGGGGTCCTCCATCTAATTCACCCCTCCACTTT
NA | NA | TRBJ2-4 | TRBV2 | CASSPTGSLSRYF | TGTGCCAGCAGCCCTACGGGTTCCCTCTCTCGGTACTTC
NA | TRBD2 | TRBJ2-3 | TRBV7-6 | CASSFSGMATDTQYF | TGTGCCAGCAGTTTTAGCGGGATGGCCACAGATACGCAGTATTTT
once | NA | TRBJ2-2 | TRBV6-5 | CASISTGELFF | TGTGCCAGCATTTCCACCGGGGAGCTGTTTTTT
NA | TRBD1 | TRBJ1-3 | TRBV29-1 | CSVLLGQGVTGNTIYF | TGCAGCGTGCTCCTCGGACAGGGAGTAACTGGAAACACCATATATTTT
once | NA | TRBJ2-7 | TRBV6-1 | CASSEAPSEQYF | TGTGCCAGCAGTGAAGCCCCATCCGAGCAGTACTTC
NA | NA | TRBJ2-5 | TRBV30 | CAWSVRAAETQYF | TGTGCCTGGAGTGTACGTGCAGCCGAGACCCAGTACTTC
NA | TRBD1 | TRBJ1-4 | TRBV7-2 | CASSLRQGGEKLFF | TGTGCCAGCAGCTTACGACAGGGGGGTGAAAAACTGTTTTTT
NA | NA | TRBJ1-3 | TRBV5-1 | CASSSAGAGNTIYF | TGCGCCAGCAGCTCGGCAGGGGCTGGAAACACCATATATTTT